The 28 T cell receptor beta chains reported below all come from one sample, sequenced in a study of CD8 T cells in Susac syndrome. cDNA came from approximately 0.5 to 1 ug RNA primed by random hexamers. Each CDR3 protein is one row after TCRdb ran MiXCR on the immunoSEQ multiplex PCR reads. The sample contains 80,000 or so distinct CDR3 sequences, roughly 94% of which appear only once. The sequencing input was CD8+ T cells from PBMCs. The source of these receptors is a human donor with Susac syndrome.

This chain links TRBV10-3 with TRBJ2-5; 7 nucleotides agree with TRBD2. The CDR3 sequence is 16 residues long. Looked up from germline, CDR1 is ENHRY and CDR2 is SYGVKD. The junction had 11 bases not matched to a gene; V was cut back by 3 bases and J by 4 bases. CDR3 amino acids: CAISDQSAGYRETQYF. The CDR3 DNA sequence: TGTGCCATCAGTGACCAGTCAGCGGGGTACCGAGAGACCCAGTACTTC.

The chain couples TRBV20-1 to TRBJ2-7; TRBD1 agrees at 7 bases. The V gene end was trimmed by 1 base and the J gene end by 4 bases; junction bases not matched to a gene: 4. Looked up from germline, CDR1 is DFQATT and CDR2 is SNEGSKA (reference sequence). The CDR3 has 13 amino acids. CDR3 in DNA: TGCAGTGCTAGAGTGCGCAGGGGGTACGAGCAGTACTTC. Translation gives CSARVRRGYEQYF.

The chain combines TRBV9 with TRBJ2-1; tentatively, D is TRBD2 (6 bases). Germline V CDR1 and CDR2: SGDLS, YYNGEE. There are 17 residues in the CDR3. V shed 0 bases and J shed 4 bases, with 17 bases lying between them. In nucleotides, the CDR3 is TGTGCCAGCAGCGTAGGTGGTAGCGCGGGGCCTTACAATGAGCAGTTCTTC. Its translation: CASSVGGSAGPYNEQFF.

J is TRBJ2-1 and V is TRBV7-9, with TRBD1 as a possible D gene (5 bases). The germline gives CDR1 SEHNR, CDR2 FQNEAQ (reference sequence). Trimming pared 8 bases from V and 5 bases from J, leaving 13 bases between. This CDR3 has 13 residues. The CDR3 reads CASGLGVHNEQFF. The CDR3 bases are TGTGCCAGCGGCCTAGGGGTCCACAATGAGCAGTTCTTC.

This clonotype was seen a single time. CDR3 coding DNA: TGCAGTGCTAGAGACCTGACTAGCGTGGGGTTGGATACGCAGTATTTT. Protein product: CSARDLTSVGLDTQYF. This rearrangement joins TRBV20-1 to TRBJ2-3, with 8 bases identical to TRBD2. Germline CDR1 reads DFQATT; CDR2 reads SNEGSKA (reference sequence). The CDR3 contains 16 residues. Trimming at V came to 0 bases and at J to 6 bases, leaving 11 bases not matched to a gene.

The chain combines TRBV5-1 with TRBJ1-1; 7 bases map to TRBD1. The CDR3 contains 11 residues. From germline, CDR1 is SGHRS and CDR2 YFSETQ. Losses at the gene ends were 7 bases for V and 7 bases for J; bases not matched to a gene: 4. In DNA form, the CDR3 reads TGCGCCAGCGGGCAGGGGGGTGAAGCTTTCTTT. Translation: CASGQGGEAFF.

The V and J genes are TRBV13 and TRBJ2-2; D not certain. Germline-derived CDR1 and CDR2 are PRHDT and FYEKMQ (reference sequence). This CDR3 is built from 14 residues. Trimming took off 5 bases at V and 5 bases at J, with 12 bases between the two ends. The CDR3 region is CASSPPVGTGELFF. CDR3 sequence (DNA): TGTGCCAGCAGCCCCCCCGTGGGGACCGGGGAGCTGTTTTTT. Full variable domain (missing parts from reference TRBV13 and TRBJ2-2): AAGVIQSPRHLIKEKRETATLKCYPIPRHDTVYWYQQGPGQDPQFLISFYEKMQSDKGSIPDRFSAQQFSDYHSELNMSSLELGDSALYFCASSPPVGTGELFFGEGSRLTVL.

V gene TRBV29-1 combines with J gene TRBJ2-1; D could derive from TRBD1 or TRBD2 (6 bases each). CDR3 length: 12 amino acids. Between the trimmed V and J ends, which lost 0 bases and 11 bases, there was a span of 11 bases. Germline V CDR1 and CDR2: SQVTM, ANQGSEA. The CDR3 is CSVEERGEQQFF. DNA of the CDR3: TGCAGCGTTGAAGAAAGGGGGGAACAGCAGTTCTTC.

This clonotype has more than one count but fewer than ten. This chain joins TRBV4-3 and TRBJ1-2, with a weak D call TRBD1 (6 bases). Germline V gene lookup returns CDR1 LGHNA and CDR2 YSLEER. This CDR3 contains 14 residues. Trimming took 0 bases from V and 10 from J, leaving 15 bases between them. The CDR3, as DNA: TGCGCCAGCAGCCAAGATCGCCTGACAGGAACCTACACCTTC. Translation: CASSQDRLTGTYTF.

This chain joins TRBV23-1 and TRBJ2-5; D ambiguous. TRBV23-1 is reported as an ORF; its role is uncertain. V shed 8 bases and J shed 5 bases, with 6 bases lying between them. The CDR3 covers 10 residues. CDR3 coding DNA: TGCGCCAGCGGATTTGAGACCCAGTACTTC. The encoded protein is CASGFETQYF.

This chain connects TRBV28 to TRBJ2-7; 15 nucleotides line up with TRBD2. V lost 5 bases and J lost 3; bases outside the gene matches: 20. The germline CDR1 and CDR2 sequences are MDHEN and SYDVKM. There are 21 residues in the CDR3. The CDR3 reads CASSHPGGTSGGPSSRYEQYF. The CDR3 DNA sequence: TGTGCCAGCAGTCACCCCGGTGGGACTAGCGGGGGGCCCTCGAGCCGCTACGAGCAGTACTTC.

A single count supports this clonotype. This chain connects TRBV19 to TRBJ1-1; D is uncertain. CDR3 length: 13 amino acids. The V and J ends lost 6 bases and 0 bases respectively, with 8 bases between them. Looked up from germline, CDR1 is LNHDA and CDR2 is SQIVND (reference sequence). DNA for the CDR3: TGTGCCAGTAGCGCGACCTTGAACACTGAAGCTTTCTTT. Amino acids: CASSATLNTEAFF. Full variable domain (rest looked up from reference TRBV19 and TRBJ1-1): DGGITQSPKYLFRKEGQNVTLSCEQNLNHDAMYWYRQDPGQGLRLIYYSQIVNDFQKGDIAEGYSVSREKKESFPLTVTSAQKNPTAFYLCASSATLNTEAFFGQGTRLTVV.

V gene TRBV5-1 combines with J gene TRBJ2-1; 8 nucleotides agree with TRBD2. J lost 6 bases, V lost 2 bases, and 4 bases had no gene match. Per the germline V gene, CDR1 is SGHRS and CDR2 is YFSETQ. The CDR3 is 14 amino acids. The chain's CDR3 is CASSFTGGVNEQFF. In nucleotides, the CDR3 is TGCGCCAGCAGCTTCACCGGGGGGGTCAATGAGCAGTTCTTC.

The CDR3 nucleotides are TGTGCCAGCAGTCCAGCCAGTCAAGAGACCCAGTACTTC. Amino acids: CASSPASQETQYF. The gene calls are TRBV12-3 or TRBV12-4 and TRBJ2-5; D gene ambiguous. Trimming took 5 bases from V and 2 from J, leaving 9 bases between them. The CDR3 has 13 residues.

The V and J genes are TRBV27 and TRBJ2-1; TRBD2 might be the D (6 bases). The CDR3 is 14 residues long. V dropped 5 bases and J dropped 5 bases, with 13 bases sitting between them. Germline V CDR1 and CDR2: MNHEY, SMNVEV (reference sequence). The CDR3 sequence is CASSPGLGHNEQFF. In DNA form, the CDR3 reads TGTGCCAGCAGTCCGGGACTTGGCCACAATGAGCAGTTCTTC.

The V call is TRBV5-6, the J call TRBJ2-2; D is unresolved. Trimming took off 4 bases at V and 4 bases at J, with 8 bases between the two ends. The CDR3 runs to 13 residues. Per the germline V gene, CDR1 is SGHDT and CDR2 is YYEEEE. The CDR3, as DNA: TGTGCCAGCAGCCCGGATTCCACCGGGGAGCTGTTTTTT. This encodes CASSPDSTGELFF.

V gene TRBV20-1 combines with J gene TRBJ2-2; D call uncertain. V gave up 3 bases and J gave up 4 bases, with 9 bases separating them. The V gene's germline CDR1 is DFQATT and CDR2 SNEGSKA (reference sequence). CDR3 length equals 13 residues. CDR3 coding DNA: TGCAGTGCTAGGTCCTCATCCACCGGGGAGCTGTTTTTT. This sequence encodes CSARSSSTGELFF.

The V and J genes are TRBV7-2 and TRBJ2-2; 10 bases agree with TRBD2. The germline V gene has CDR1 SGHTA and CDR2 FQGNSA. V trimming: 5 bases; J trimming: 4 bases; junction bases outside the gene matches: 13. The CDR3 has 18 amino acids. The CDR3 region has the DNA TGTGCCAGCAGCGCCGGCCGTACTAGCGGGGCACTCACCGGGGAGCTGTTTTTT. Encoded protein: CASSAGRTSGALTGELFF.

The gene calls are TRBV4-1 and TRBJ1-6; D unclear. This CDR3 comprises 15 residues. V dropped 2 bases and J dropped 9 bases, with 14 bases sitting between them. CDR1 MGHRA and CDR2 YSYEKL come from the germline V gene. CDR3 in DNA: TGCGCCAGCAGCCAACTCCTGACTATGGGTTCACCCCTCCACTTT. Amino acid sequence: CASSQLLTMGSPLHF.

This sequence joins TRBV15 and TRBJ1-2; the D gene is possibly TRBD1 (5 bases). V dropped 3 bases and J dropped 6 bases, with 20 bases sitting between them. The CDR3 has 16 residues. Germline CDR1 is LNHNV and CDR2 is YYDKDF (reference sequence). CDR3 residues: CATSRPGAQPGDGYTF. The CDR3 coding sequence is TGTGCCACCAGCAGGCCCGGGGCACAGCCGGGGGATGGCTACACCTTC.

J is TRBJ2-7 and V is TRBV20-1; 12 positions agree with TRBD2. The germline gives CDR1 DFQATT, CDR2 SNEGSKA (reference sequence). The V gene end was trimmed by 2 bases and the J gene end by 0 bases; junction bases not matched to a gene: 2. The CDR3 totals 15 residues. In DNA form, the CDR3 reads TGCAGTGCTAGACTAGCGGGGGGGAGCTCCTACGAGCAGTACTTC. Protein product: CSARLAGGSSYEQYF.

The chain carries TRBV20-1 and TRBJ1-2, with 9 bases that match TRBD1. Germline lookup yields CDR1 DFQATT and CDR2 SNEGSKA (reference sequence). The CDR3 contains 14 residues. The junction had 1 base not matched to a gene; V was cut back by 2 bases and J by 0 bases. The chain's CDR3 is CSARTGGPNYGYTF. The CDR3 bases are TGCAGTGCTAGAACAGGGGGCCCTAACTATGGCTACACCTTC.

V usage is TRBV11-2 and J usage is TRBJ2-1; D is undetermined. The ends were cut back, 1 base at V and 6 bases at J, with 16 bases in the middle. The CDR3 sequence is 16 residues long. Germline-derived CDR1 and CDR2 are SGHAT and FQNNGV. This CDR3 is CASSLVAPHLSNEQFF. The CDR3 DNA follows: TGTGCCAGCAGCTTAGTAGCCCCTCACCTGAGCAATGAGCAGTTCTTC.

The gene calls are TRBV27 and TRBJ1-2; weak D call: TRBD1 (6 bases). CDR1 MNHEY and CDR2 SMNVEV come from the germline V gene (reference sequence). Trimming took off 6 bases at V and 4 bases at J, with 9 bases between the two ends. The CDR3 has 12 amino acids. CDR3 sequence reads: CASRQGGYGYTF. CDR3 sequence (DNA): TGTGCCAGCAGACAGGGAGGCTATGGCTACACCTTC.

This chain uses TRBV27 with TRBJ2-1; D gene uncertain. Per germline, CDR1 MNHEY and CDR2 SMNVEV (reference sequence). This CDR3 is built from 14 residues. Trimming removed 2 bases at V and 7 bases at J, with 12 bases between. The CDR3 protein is CASSLGRSRNEQFF. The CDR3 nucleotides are TGTGCCAGCAGTTTAGGGCGGAGTAGGAATGAGCAGTTCTTC.

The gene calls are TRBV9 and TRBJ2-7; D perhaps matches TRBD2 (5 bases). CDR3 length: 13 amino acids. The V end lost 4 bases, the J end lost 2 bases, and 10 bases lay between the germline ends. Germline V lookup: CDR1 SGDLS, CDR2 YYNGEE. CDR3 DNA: TGTGCCAGCAGCCCTCGACTAACCTACGAGCAGTACTTC. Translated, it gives CASSPRLTYEQYF.

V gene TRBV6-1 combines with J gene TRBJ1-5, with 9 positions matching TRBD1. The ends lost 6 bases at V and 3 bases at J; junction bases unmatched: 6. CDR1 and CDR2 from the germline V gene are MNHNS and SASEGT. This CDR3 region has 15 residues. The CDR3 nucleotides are TGTGCCAGCAGAGGACAGGGGCGTTACAATCAGCCCCAGCATTTT. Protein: CASRGQGRYNQPQHF.

The CDR3 region has the DNA TGTGCCAGCAGCCATCTTAGCGGCTCCTACAATGAGCAGTTCTTC. Protein product: CASSHLSGSYNEQFF. V gene TRBV3-1 combines with J gene TRBJ2-1; D may be TRBD2 (6 bases). The CDR3 is 15 residues long. CDR1 and CDR2 (germline): LGHDT, YNNKEL (reference sequence). Trimming removed 3 bases at V and 0 bases at J, with 9 bases between.